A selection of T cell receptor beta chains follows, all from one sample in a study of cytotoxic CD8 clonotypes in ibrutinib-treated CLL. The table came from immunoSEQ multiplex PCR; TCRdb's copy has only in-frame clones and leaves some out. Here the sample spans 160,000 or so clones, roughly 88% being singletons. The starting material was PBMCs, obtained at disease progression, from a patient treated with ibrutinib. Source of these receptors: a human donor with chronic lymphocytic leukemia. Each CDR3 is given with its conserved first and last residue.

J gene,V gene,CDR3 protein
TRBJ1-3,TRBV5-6,CASSLALNTIYF
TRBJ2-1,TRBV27,CASSLQGASNEQFF
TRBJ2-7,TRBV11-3,CASSSPGTSGSYEQYF
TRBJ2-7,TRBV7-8,CASSITGALVGEQYF
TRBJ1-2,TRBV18,CASSPGQDYGYTF
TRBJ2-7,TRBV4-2,CASSQDHEASYEQYF
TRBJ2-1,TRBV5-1,CASSSPGLAGYNEQFF
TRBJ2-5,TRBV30,CAWSGPPWDETQYF
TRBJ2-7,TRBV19,CASSSSGQTSYEQYF
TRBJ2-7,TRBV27,CASSLYPQKEQYF
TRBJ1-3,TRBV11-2,CASSSYSGNTIYF
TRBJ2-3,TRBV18,CASSPGGRTQYF
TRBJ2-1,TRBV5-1,CASSLGLAFAEQFF
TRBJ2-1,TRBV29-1,CSVDNSGGQFGNEQFF
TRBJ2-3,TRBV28,CASRKTGVSTDTQYF